The entry that follows covers one T cell receptor beta chain sequence. What it recognizes is unknown. The data were taken from a study of chemoradiotherapy in HPV16-positive cancers. General study results and limits: The functional HPV-specific definition rests on just two HPV16-positive patients.

V shed 4 bases and J 2 bases; nucleotides not matched to a gene: 8. Germline V CDR1 and CDR2: WSHSY, SAAADI. CDR3 length: 16 amino acids. Repeated repertoire sampling spanned the course of chemoradiotherapy. Clones were read by immunoSEQ multiplex PCR, and TCRdb kept only the in-frame ones, dropping some. The profile shows tens of thousands of clones, roughly 87% of them singletons. V gene TRBV10-2 combines with J gene TRBJ2-7; 10 nucleotides match TRBD2. This sequence was found in a human donor with HPV-associated anogenital cancer. The specimen comprised blood, sampled from a patient who underwent chemoradiotherapy. CDR3: CASSVGRAGGTYEQYF. DNA of the CDR3: TGCGCCAGCAGTGTGGGGAGAGCGGGGGGGACCTACGAGCAGTACTTC.